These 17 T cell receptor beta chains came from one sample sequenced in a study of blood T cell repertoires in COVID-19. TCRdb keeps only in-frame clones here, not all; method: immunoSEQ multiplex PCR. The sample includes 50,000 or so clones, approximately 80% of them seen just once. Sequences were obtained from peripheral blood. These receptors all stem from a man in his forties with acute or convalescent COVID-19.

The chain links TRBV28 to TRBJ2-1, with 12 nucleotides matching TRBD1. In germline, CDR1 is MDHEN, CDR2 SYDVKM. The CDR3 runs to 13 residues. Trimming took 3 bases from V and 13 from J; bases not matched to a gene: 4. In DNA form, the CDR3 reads TGTGCCAGCAGTTTCCCGGGGACAGGGGGCCAGTTCTTC. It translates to CASSFPGTGGQFF. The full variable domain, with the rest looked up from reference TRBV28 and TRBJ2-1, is DVKVTQSSRYLVKRTGEKVFLECVQDMDHENMFWYRQDPGLGLRLIYFSYDVKMKEKGDIPEGYSVSREKKERFSLILESASTNQTSMYLCASSFPGTGGQFFGPGTRLTVL.

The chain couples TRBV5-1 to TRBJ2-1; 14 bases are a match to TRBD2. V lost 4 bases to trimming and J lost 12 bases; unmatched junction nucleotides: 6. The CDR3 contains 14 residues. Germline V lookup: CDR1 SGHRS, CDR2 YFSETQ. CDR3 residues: CASSGGTSGGPQFF. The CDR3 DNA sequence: TGCGCCAGCAGCGGCGGGACTAGCGGGGGACCGCAGTTCTTC. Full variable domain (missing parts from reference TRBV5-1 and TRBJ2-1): KAGVTQTPRYLIKTRGQQVTLSCSPISGHRSVSWYQQTPGQGLQFLFEYFSETQRNKGNFPGRFSGRQFSNSRSEMNVSTLELGDSALYLCASSGGTSGGPQFFGPGTRLTVL.

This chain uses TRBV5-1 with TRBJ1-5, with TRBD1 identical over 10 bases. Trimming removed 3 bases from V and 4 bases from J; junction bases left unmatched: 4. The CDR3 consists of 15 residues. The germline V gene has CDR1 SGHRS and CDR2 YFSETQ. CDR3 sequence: CASSYGQGVNQPQHF. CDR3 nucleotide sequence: TGCGCCAGCAGCTACGGACAGGGGGTAAATCAGCCCCAGCATTTT.

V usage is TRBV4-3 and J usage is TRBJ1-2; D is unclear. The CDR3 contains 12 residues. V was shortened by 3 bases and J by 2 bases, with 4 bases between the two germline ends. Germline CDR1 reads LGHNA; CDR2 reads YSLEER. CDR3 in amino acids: CASSQGNYGYTF. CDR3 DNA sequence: TGCGCCAGCAGCCAGGGCAACTATGGCTACACCTTC.

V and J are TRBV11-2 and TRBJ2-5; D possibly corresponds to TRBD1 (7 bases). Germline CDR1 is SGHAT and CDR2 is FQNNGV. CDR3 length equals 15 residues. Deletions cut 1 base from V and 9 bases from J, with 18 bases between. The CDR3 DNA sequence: TGTGCCAGCAGCTTAGGTGGAGGGGGCGCCTTCTCCCAGTACTTC. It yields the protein CASSLGGGGAFSQYF.

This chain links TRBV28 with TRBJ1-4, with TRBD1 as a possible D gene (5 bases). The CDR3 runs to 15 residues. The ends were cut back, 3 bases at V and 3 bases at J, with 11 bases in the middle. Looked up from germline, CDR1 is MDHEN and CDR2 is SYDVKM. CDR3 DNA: TGTGCCAGCAGTTTGAGACAGCCGCCTAATGAAAAACTGTTTTTT. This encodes CASSLRQPPNEKLFF. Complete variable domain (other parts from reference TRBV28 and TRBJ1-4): DVKVTQSSRYLVKRTGEKVFLECVQDMDHENMFWYRQDPGLGLRLIYFSYDVKMKEKGDIPEGYSVSREKKERFSLILESASTNQTSMYLCASSLRQPPNEKLFFGSGTQLSVL.

The CDR3 is CASSLRGGATEAFF. The CDR3 nucleotides read TGTGCCAGCAGCTTGCGGGGAGGCGCCACTGAAGCTTTCTTT. This sequence joins TRBV5-4 and TRBJ1-1; D call uncertain. CDR3 length equals 14 residues. V was trimmed by 1 base and J by 4 bases, leaving 11 bases between them. Germline CDR1 SGHNT, CDR2 YYREEE (reference sequence).

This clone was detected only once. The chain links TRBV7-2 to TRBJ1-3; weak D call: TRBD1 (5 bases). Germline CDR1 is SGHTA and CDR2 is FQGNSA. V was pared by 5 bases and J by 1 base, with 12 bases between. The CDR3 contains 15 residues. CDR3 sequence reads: CASSLMGGSGNTIYF. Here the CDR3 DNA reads TGTGCCAGCAGCCTCATGGGGGGGTCTGGAAACACCATATATTTT.

The DNA of the CDR3 is TGTGCCTGGAGTGTAGGGCGGACTTCGAACACCGGGGAGCTGTTTTTT. It is translated as CAWSVGRTSNTGELFF. The chain employs TRBV30 and TRBJ2-2; possible D gene TRBD2, 5 bases. V lost 0 bases to trimming and J lost 0 bases, with 11 bases between them. This CDR3 region has 16 residues. From germline, CDR1 is GTSNPN and CDR2 SVGIG (reference sequence).

The CDR3 is CATSLGTGGNEKLFF. The CDR3 DNA is TGTGCCACCAGCTTGGGGACAGGGGGAAATGAAAAACTGTTTTTT. The V and J genes are TRBV24-1 and TRBJ1-4, with 11 nucleotides matching TRBD1. CDR1 is KGHDR and CDR2 is SFDVKD in the germline V gene. Trimming took 7 bases from V and 5 from J; bases not matched to a gene: 5. The CDR3 covers 15 residues.

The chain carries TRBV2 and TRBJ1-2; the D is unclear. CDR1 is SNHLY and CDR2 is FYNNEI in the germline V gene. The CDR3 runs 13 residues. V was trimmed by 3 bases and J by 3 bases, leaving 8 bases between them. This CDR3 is CASSEESDYGYTF. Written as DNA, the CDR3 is TGTGCCAGCAGTGAGGAGTCGGACTATGGCTACACCTTC. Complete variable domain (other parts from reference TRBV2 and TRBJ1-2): EPEVTQTPSHQVTQMGQEVILRCVPISNHLYFYWYRQILGQKVEFLVSFYNNEISEKSEIFDDQFSVERPDGSNFTLKIRSTKLEDSAMYFCASSEESDYGYTFGSGTRLTVV.

The CDR3 is CASSVGTGVGAQYF. The CDR3 bases are TGTGCCAGCAGTGTCGGGACAGGGGTCGGTGCGCAGTATTTT. The V call is TRBV25-1, the J call TRBJ2-3, with 10 bases that match TRBD1. Trimming at V came to 4 bases and at J to 10 bases, leaving 8 bases not matched to a gene. The CDR3 extends over 14 amino acids. Germline V gives CDR1 MGHDK, CDR2 SYGVNS.

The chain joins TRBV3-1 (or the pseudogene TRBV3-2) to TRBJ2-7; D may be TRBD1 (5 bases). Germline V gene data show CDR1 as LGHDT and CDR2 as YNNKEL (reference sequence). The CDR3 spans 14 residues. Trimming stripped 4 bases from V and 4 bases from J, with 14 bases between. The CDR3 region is CASSPPDRPYEQYF. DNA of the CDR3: TGTGCCAGCAGCCCACCCGACAGACCTTACGAGCAGTACTTC.

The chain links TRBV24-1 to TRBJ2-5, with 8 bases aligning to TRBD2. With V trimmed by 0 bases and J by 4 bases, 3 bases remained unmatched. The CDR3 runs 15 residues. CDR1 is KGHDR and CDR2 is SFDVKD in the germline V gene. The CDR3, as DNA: TGTGCCACCAGTGATTTGGGGACTAGTGGAGAGACCCAGTACTTC. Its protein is CATSDLGTSGETQYF.

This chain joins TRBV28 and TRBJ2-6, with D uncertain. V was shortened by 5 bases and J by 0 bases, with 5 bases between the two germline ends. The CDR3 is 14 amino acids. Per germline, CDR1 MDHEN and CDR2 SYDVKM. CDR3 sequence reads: CASSRGSGANVLTF. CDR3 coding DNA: TGTGCCAGCAGTCGAGGCTCTGGGGCCAACGTCCTGACTTTC.

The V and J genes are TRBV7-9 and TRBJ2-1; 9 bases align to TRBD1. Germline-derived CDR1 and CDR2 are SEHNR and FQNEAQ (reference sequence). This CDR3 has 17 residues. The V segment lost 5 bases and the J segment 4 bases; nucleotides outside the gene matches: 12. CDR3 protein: CASSQTGGRLSYNEQFF. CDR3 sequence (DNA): TGTGCCAGCAGCCAGACAGGGGGACGTCTTTCGTACAATGAGCAGTTCTTC.

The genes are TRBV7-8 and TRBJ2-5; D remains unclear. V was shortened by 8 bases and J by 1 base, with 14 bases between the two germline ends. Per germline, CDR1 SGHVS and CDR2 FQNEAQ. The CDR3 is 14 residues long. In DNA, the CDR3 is TGTGCCAGCCGAAGTGGAACTATCCAAGAGACCCAGTACTTC. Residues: CASRSGTIQETQYF.